This T cell receptor beta chain was obtained from a study of cytomegalovirus exposure and HLA in healthy donors (dated by TCRdb to the late 2010s). General notes on the study: According to a later analysis, the 110 or so validation repertoires were produced on the same platform as the 680 or so repertoires of the first cohort. The study aimed to test whether cataloging public T cell receptors could reveal signatures of past pathogen exposure. Besides the first cohort of under 700 subjects, a separate validation cohort made up of 120 different subjects was used. To predict cytomegalovirus infection status, the study combined high-throughput TCR immunosequencing, statistical association of individual TCRs with disease status, and machine learning. Here is what the overall study found, with its caveats: A later analysis lacked HLA typing for the validation cohort, so it scored co-occurrence in that cohort across all 120 or so repertoires. The classifier was reported to diagnose cytomegalovirus status with high specificity and sensitivity in both the original cohort and the validation cohort. Most TCR sequences were seen in very few donors, while some public TCRs were found in many individuals. A later analysis found that TCRs clustered in the first cohort also tended to co-occur in the 95 to 150 validation repertoires, with approximately 95% of cluster scores above 0. A few of the identified cytomegalovirus-associated TCR beta chains were confirmed in vitro to be specific for cytomegalovirus antigens. It was suggested by the authors that the approach could potentially be generalized to other disease states and immunological phenotypes. In the study, approximately 160 TCR beta chains were listed as associated with cytomegalovirus.

This clone was detected a few times. Its antigen remains unidentified. No qualities accompany the bases; no much larger clone lies one base away. From the germline V gene (reference sequence), CDR1 is SGHNT and CDR2 is YYREEE. There are 17 amino acids in the CDR3, from cysteine to phenylalanine inclusive. The retained sequence is limited to the CDR3, 51 bases, with the frame set at the first base. From V the trimming removes 3 bases and from J it removes 4 bases, while the gene matches leave 13 bases of the junction unaccounted for. The library was generated by the immunoSEQ multiplex PCR assay. Per the source publication's procedure: A statistical classification framework was built to diagnose cytomegalovirus status from the catalog of TCR beta chain sequences. TCRdb carries this immuneACCESS record with in-frame sequences only. Its versions omit some clonotypes, under half of them owing to an unresolved V gene in the studies checked, with the rest unexplained. The V and J calls and clone size were taken over from that table, and D and trimming were inferred from the DNA. Counted in this sample were around 69,000 clones; around 96% of them appeared once. The biggest ten clones account for 4.5% of the sample.

The donors were included in the validation cohort of 100 to 150 subjects, a group kept apart from the roughly 680-subject first cohort. The chain is assembled from TRBV5-4 and TRBJ2-7; 10 bases in the middle match TRBD1. Input material: PBMCs. The sequence was collected from a woman between 18 and 30 years old in good health and CMV-seropositive. The DNA sequence reads TGTGCCAGCAGCTATTCCTTCCTAGGGACAGGGGAATACGAGCAGTACTTC. It codes for CASSYSFLGTGEYEQYF.